These 26 T cell receptor beta chains were all obtained from the same sample, sequenced in a study of human T cells and chemical hapten exposure. Before extraction, the whole blood was not fractionated, and total RNA was taken from it. TCRdb reanalysed the 5' RACE reads using MiXCR and keeps one entry per CDR3 protein. This sample has tens of thousands of distinct CDR3 sequences; more than 7.5% occur once, and the top ten carry around 2%. All receptors derive from a male donor in good health.

In its sample, this clonotype was seen many times. The chain has TRBV6-5 and TRBJ2-5, with D perhaps matching TRBD2 (7 bases). V was trimmed by 4 bases and J by 13 bases, leaving 22 bases between them. CDR3 size: 14 residues. Germline V gene lookup returns CDR1 MNHEY and CDR2 SVGAGI. The CDR3 here is CASSSRSARGPPYF. CDR3 nucleotides: TGTGCCAGCAGTTCCCGTAGCGCGCGGGGGCCCCCGTACTTC.

There are a few counts of this clonotype. V is TRBV5-5 and J is TRBJ2-7; 10 nucleotides line up with TRBD2. V lost 1 base and J lost 2; bases outside the gene matches: 6. The CDR3 consists of 16 residues. Germline V CDR1 and CDR2: SGHKS, YYEKEE (reference sequence). CDR3 sequence (DNA): TGTGCCAGCAGCTTGACGCCTAGCGGGGGAGCCTACGAGCAGTACTTC. Translation: CASSLTPSGGAYEQYF.

This clonotype was detected only a few times. This chain joins TRBV7-9 and TRBJ1-3; TRBD1 might be the D (5 bases). V was cut by 2 bases and J by 3 bases, with 8 bases left in between. The CDR3 covers 14 residues. CDR1 and CDR2 (germline): SEHNR, FQNEAQ (reference sequence). DNA of the CDR3: TGTGCCAGCAGCTTACAGGGTTTTGGAAACACCATATATTTT. It yields the protein CASSLQGFGNTIYF. The whole variable domain, filled in from reference TRBV7-9 and TRBJ1-3, reads DTGVSQNPRHKITKRGQNVTFRCDPISEHNRLYWYRQTLGQGPEFLTYFQNEAQLEKSRLLSDRFSAERPKGSFSTLEIQRTEQGDSAMYLCASSLQGFGNTIYFGEGSWLTVV.

This clonotype has at least ten counts. The chain joins TRBV7-6 to TRBJ2-3, with 10 bases lining up with TRBD2. The CDR3 has 16 residues. Trimming at V came to 1 base and at J to 1 base, leaving 2 bases not matched to a gene. CDR1 and CDR2 from the germline V gene are SGHVS and FNYEAQ. Here the CDR3 reads CASSLGLAGGTDTQYF. For the CDR3, the DNA is TGTGCCAGCAGCTTAGGTCTAGCGGGGGGCACAGATACGCAGTATTTT.

The V and J genes are TRBV27 and TRBJ2-5; D call uncertain. The CDR3 spans 14 residues. V lost 6 bases, J lost 1 base, and 12 bases lay in between. Germline assignment: CDR1 MNHEY and CDR2 SMNVEV (reference sequence). DNA of the CDR3: TGTGCCAGCAGCCCCGGGCCAGCCCAAGAGACCCAGTACTTC. Protein product: CASSPGPAQETQYF.

This chain's CDR3 is CASSSIRGANVLTF. CDR3 coding DNA: TGTGCCAGCAGCTCTATTCGAGGGGCCAACGTCCTGACTTTC. The rearrangement uses TRBV7-9 and TRBJ2-6; D remains ambiguous. The CDR3 spans 14 residues. Trimming cost V 4 bases and J 4 bases, with 8 bases left between them. Germline CDR1 SEHNR, CDR2 FQNEAQ (reference sequence).

The chain employs TRBV7-9 and TRBJ1-4, with 7 nucleotides matching TRBD1. CDR3 length: 15 amino acids. Losses at the gene ends were 1 base for V and 8 bases for J; bases not matched to a gene: 7. The germline V gene encodes CDR1 SEHNR and CDR2 FQNEAQ (reference sequence). The CDR3 sequence is CASSLVGGEAEKLFF. The CDR3 coding sequence is TGTGCCAGCAGCTTAGTAGGGGGCGAGGCGGAAAAACTGTTTTTT. The full variable domain, completed using reference TRBV7-9 and TRBJ1-4, is DTGVSQNPRHKITKRGQNVTFRCDPISEHNRLYWYRQTLGQGPEFLTYFQNEAQLEKSRLLSDRFSAERPKGSFSTLEIQRTEQGDSAMYLCASSLVGGEAEKLFFGSGTQLSVL.

The chain joins TRBV28 to TRBJ2-1; D remains unclear. The germline V gene has CDR1 MDHEN and CDR2 SYDVKM. Between the trimmed V and J ends, which lost 4 bases and 3 bases, there was a span of 4 bases. This CDR3 spans 12 amino acids. In DNA, the CDR3 is TGTGCCAGCAGTTCCTACTACAATGAGCAGTTCTTC. Translated: CASSSYYNEQFF.

This clonotype was seen at least ten times. The chain uses TRBV29-1 and TRBJ1-1; D gene unclear. The CDR3 length is 11 residues. V was clipped by 6 bases and J by 9 bases, with 14 bases between them. Germline-derived CDR1 and CDR2 are SQVTM and ANQGSEA. In DNA, the CDR3 is TGCAGCGTCGACCAGCCCAGGAAAGCTTTCTTT. Protein product: CSVDQPRKAFF.

This clonotype has ten or more counts. This sequence joins TRBV12-3 or TRBV12-4 and TRBJ1-2; tentatively, D is TRBD1 (5 bases). V was clipped by 2 bases and J by 8 bases, with 15 bases between them. The CDR3 runs 14 residues. CDR3 bases: TGTGCCAGCAGTTTAAGCCGGGGGAAATCGGGCTACACCTTC. Protein product: CASSLSRGKSGYTF.

The sample holds many counts of this clonotype. The chain links TRBV6-5 to TRBJ1-1; 9 positions agree with TRBD1. CDR3 length equals 15 residues. J was trimmed by 5 bases and V by 2 bases; bases with no gene match: 6. Germline V lookup: CDR1 MNHEY, CDR2 SVGAGI. The CDR3 bases are TGTGCCAGCAGTTACCGACAGGGGGGGGGGACTGAAGCTTTCTTT. Its protein product is CASSYRQGGGTEAFF.

The sample holds many counts of this clonotype. The chain employs TRBV5-1 and TRBJ1-1; TRBD1 is a possible D gene (5 bases). The germline CDR1 and CDR2 sequences are SGHRS and YFSETQ. V was trimmed by 2 bases and J by 1 base, leaving 15 bases between them. The CDR3 covers 16 residues. The CDR3 DNA reads TGCGCCAGCAGCTTTCCCATGGGGCAGGGGAACACTGAAGCTTTCTTT. Translating gives CASSFPMGQGNTEAFF.

This chain links TRBV12-3 or TRBV12-4 with TRBJ1-2, with TRBD1 identical over 10 bases. The V gene end was trimmed by 8 bases and the J gene end by 7 bases; junction bases not matched to a gene: 7. CDR3 length: 13 residues. This CDR3 is CASERDRGRGYTF. The CDR3 region has the DNA TGTGCCAGCGAAAGGGACAGGGGTCGTGGCTACACCTTC.

This clonotype was detected ten times or more. The CDR3 sequence is CASSLSSGEVYEQYF. CDR3 sequence (DNA): TGTGCCAGCAGTTTAAGTAGTGGTGAAGTCTACGAGCAGTACTTC. The gene calls are TRBV27 and TRBJ2-7; D gene unclear. V gave up 2 bases and J gave up 3 bases, with 14 bases separating them. The CDR3 totals 15 residues. Germline values: CDR1 MNHEY, CDR2 SMNVEV (reference sequence).

This clonotype has only a few counts. The chain joins TRBV7-2 to TRBJ1-5; D remains ambiguous. Germline CDR1 reads SGHTA; CDR2 reads FQGNSA. Trimming removed 1 base from V and 1 base from J, with 11 bases in between. The CDR3 spans 16 residues. For the CDR3, the DNA is TGTGCCAGCAGCTTAGTCGGAGGGCCAAGCAATCAGCCCCAGCATTTT. As protein: CASSLVGGPSNQPQHF.

This clonotype was counted only a few times. This chain connects TRBV20-1 to TRBJ1-3, with a possible D match to TRBD1 (6 bases). Germline V gene sequence: CDR1 DFQATT, CDR2 SNEGSKA (reference sequence). V dropped 1 base and J dropped 0 bases, with 13 bases sitting between them. The CDR3 spans 16 residues. Written as DNA, the CDR3 is TGCAGTGCTAGAGGTGGACAGCCGAGCTCTGGAAACACCATATATTTT. Its translation is CSARGGQPSSGNTIYF.

This clonotype showed up just a few times. This rearrangement joins TRBV5-6 to TRBJ2-3, with TRBD2 matching 15 bases. Losses at the gene ends were 2 bases for V and 4 bases for J; bases not matched to a gene: 2. Per the germline V gene, CDR1 is SGHDT and CDR2 is YYEEEE. The CDR3 is made up of 16 amino acids. The DNA for the CDR3 is TGTGCCAGCAGCTTCGGACTAGCGGGAGGGGCAGATACGCAGTATTTT. It encodes CASSFGLAGGADTQYF.

This clonotype came up a few times. The chain links TRBV29-1 to TRBJ1-2, with D possibly being TRBD1 (6 bases). The CDR3 extends over 12 amino acids. Germline loops: CDR1 SQVTM, CDR2 ANQGSEA. V was cut by 4 bases and J by 8 bases, with 14 bases left in between. CDR3 nucleotide sequence: TGCAGCGTTGGCCGGGGGGCGCAAGGCTACACCTTC. Amino acid sequence: CSVGRGAQGYTF.

This clonotype was seen ten or more times. The chain recombines TRBV29-1 with TRBJ1-1; no firm D call. Germline values: CDR1 SQVTM, CDR2 ANQGSEA. V lost 3 bases and J lost 1, with 6 bases in between. The CDR3 is made up of 12 amino acids. The CDR3 reads CSVETRNTEAFF. In DNA, the CDR3 is TGCAGCGTTGAGACAAGGAACACTGAAGCTTTCTTT.

This clonotype was counted ten times or more. The CDR3 region has the DNA TGTGCCAGCAGCCAACTAAAGGGCCACTACGAGCAGTACTTC. It encodes CASSQLKGHYEQYF. This chain connects TRBV3-1 to TRBJ2-7, with D unresolved. CDR1 is LGHDT and CDR2 is YNNKEL in the germline V gene (reference sequence). There are 14 residues in the CDR3. Trimming removed 2 bases at V and 3 bases at J, with 11 bases between.

This clonotype was observed a few times. The chain recombines TRBV19 with TRBJ1-5; D is ambiguous. This CDR3 region has 12 residues. The germline V and J ends were trimmed by 5 bases and 5 bases, with 7 bases remaining between them. Per the germline V gene, CDR1 is LNHDA and CDR2 is SQIVND (reference sequence). In DNA form, the CDR3 reads TGTGCCAGTAGTCCGCTGGATCAGCCCCAGCATTTT. This translates into CASSPLDQPQHF.

This clonotype was detected many times. The chain links TRBV14 to TRBJ2-5; 13 bases align to TRBD2. Germline CDR1 SGHDN, CDR2 FVKESK. V trimming: 3 bases; J trimming: 5 bases; junction bases outside the gene matches: 3. The CDR3 covers 15 residues. CDR3 in amino acids: CASSQRLAGGETQYF. The CDR3 DNA reads TGTGCCAGCAGCCAGAGACTAGCGGGAGGCGAGACCCAGTACTTC.

This clonotype was seen many times. The rearrangement uses TRBV11-2 and TRBJ2-7; tentatively, D is TRBD2 (5 bases). Germline values: CDR1 SGHAT, CDR2 FQNNGV. The CDR3 totals 13 residues. The V end lost 0 bases, the J end lost 9 bases, and 12 bases lay between the germline ends. The CDR3 nucleotides read TGTGCCAGCAGCTTAGACTCCGGAGGTGTGCAGTACTTC. Protein product: CASSLDSGGVQYF.

The rearrangement uses TRBV4-3 and TRBJ2-6; D unclear. The V gene's germline CDR1 is LGHNA and CDR2 YSLEER. This CDR3 has 16 amino acids. V was trimmed by 0 bases and J by 0 bases, leaving 6 bases between them. The CDR3 bases are TGCGCCAGCAGCCAAGAGGGCTACTCTGGGGCCAACGTCCTGACTTTC. It translates to CASSQEGYSGANVLTF.

This clonotype was found many times. J is TRBJ2-5 and V is TRBV3-1; D is uncertain. Germline V gene lookup returns CDR1 LGHDT and CDR2 YNNKEL (reference sequence). The CDR3 has 11 residues. V was cut by 1 base and J by 5 bases, with 2 bases left in between. DNA for the CDR3: TGTGCCAGCAGCCAAGTTGAGACCCAGTACTTC. Amino acid sequence: CASSQVETQYF.

The genes are TRBV7-7 and TRBJ1-4; TRBD1 aligns across 10 bases. The CDR3 runs to 15 residues. The V gene's germline CDR1 is SSHAT and CDR2 FNYEAQ (reference sequence). Trimming removed 1 base from V and 8 bases from J; junction bases left unmatched: 4. CDR3 DNA: TGTGCCAGCAGCTTAGGCGGGACAGGGGAAGAAAAACTGTTTTTT. Amino acids: CASSLGGTGEEKLFF.